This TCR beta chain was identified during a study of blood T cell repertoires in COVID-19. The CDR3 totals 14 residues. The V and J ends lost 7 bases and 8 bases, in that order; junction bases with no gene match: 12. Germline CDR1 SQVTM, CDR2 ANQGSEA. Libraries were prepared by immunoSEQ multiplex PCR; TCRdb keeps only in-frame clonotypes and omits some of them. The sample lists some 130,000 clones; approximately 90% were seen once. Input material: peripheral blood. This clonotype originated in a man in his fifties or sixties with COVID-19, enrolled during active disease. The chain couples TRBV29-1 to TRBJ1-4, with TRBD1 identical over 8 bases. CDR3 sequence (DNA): TGCAGCGCCAAGACAGGGGACCAGGGGGAAAAACTGTTTTTT. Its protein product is CSAKTGDQGEKLFF.